Included here is one TCR beta chain sequence, with context. What it binds is unknown. Sequencing was at deep level. The authors' processing: In the immunoSEQ data, sequences were junction-only and lacked quality scores, so filtering differed. Data came from immunoSEQ multiplex PCR; TCRdb stores just in-frame clones and leaves some out. Clonal size and the V and J genes are those of that table, whereas D and trimming came from the DNA. The sample holds approximately 1.5 million clones, about 98.5% seen once. The source of the sample is a study of shared clonotypes between healthy human individuals. Notes on the study in general: Shared across a few donors were 5% to 6% of the naive CD4 clonotypes.

Germline CDR1 and CDR2: SGDLS and YYNGEE. The CDR3 has 14 residues. J lost 3 bases, V lost 2 bases, and 5 bases had no gene match. Within Nashville, Tennessee resided all donors, each a Caucasian adult. The source is a man aged 25-40 years in good health. The source material was naive CD4+ T cells sorted from blood. Sample subset: CD45RA+ positively selected. The chain couples TRBV9 to TRBJ2-7, with 7 bases fitting TRBD1. CDR3 protein: CASSVGTDDYEQYF. The CDR3 DNA is TGTGCCAGCAGCGTCGGGACAGATGACTACGAGCAGTACTTC.